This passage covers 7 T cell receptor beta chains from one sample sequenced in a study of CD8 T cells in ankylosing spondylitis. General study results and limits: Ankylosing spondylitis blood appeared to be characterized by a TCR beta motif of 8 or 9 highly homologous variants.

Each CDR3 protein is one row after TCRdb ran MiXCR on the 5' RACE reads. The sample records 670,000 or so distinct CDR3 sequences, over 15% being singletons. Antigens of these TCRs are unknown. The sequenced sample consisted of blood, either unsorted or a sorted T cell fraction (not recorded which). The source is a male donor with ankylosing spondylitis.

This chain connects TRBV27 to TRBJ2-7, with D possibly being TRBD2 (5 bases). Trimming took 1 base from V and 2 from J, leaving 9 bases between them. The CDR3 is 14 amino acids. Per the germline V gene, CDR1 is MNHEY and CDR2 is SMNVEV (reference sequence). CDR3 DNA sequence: TGTGCCAGCAGTTTATACGGGGATACCTACGAGCAGTACTTC. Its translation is CASSLYGDTYEQYF.

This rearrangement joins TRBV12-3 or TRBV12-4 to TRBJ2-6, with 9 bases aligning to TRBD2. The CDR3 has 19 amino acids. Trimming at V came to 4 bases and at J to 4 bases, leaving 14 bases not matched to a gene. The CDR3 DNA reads TGTGCCAGCAGTTCGCCTGTCTCGCGGGGGGGATCGGGGGCCAACGTCCTGACTTTC. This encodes CASSSPVSRGGSGANVLTF.

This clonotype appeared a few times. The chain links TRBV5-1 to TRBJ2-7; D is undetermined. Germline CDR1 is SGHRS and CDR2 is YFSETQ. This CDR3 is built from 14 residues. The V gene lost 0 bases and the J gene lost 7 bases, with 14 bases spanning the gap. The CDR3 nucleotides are TGCGCCAGCAGCTTGGTCGCGGCCGTGGAGGAGCAGTACTTC. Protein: CASSLVAAVEEQYF.

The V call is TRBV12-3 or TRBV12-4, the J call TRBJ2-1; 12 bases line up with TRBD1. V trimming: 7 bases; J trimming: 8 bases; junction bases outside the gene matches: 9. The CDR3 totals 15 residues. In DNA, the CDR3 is TGTGCCAGCAATCCCGGGACAGGGGGCCCGGATGAGCAGTTCTTC. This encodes CASNPGTGGPDEQFF.

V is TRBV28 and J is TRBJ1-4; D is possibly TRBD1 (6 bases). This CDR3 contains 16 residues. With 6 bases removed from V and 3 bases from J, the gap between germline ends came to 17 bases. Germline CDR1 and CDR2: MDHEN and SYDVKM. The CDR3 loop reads CASRGGGGFSNEKLFF. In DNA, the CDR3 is TGTGCCAGCAGAGGGGGGGGGGGCTTCTCTAATGAAAAACTGTTTTTT.

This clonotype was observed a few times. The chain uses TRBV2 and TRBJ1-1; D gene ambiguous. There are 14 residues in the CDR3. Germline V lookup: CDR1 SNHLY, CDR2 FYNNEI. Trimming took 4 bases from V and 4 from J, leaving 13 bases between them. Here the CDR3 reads CASSALIGGTEAFF. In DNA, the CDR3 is TGTGCCAGCAGTGCTTTGATAGGAGGCACTGAAGCTTTCTTT.

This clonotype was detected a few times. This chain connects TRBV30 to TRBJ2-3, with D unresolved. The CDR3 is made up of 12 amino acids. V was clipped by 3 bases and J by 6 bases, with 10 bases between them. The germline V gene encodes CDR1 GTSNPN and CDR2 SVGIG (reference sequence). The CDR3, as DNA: TGTGCCTGGAGCGGGCCCGGGGATACGCAGTATTTT. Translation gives CAWSGPGDTQYF.